The clone carrying this T cell receptor beta chain was seen only a few times. The trim removed 2 bases at V and 3 bases at J, leaving 3 bases unmatched. CDR3 length: 15 amino acids. Germline CDR1 and CDR2: MNHEY and SVGAGI. TCRdb re-derived calls from the RT-PCR reads in MiXCR, one entry per CDR3 protein. Altogether about 700,000 distinct CDR3 sequences are present, 13% to 15% being singletons, with the ten largest covering 3.6%. The J gene is TRBJ1-5, the V gene TRBV6-5; 8 bases agree with TRBD1. Sequences were obtained from memory CD4+ T cells from blood. The receptor's source is a female donor in good health, serving as a healthy control. Written as DNA, the CDR3 is TGTGCCAGCAGTTACGAGGACAGGGACAATCAGCCCCAGCATTTT. Its translation: CASSYEDRDNQPQHF.